What follows is one T cell receptor beta chain and its context. These data come from a study of shared T cell receptors in the human thymus. The germline V gene has CDR1 MDHEN and CDR2 SYDVKM. The CDR3 extends over 15 amino acids. Between the trimmed V and J ends, which lost 3 bases and 4 bases, there was a span of 15 bases. Sequencing was performed with immunoSEQ multiplex PCR; in TCRdb, only in-frame clones are kept and a portion is missing. The sample lists 700,000 or so clones, approximately 85% occurring once. These records were also assigned to another study, of human thymus T cells.

The sequencing sample was made of thymocytes. V usage is TRBV28 and J usage is TRBJ1-2; weak D call: TRBD1 (6 bases). This receptor was taken from a girl less than two years old with a congenital heart defect. The CDR3 loop reads CASSFLCRGCYGYTF. The CDR3, as DNA: TGTGCCAGCAGTTTTCTGTGCAGGGGATGCTATGGCTACACCTTC.